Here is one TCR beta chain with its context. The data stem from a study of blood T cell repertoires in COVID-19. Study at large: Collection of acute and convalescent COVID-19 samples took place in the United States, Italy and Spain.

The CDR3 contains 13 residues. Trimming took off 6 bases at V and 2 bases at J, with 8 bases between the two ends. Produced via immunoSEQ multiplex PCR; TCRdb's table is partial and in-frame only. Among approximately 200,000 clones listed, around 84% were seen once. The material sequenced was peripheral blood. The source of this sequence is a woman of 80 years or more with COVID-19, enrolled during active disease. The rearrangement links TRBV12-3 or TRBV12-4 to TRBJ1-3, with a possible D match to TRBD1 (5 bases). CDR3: CASSGGAGNTIYF. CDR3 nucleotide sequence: TGTGCCAGCAGCGGGGGTGCTGGAAACACCATATATTTT.